The sequence of this T cell receptor (beta chain) was determined in a study of blood T cell repertoires in COVID-19 (dated by TCRdb to 2020 to 2022). General notes on the study: The collaborator samples originated in the United States, Italy and Spain and spanned the acute and convalescent phases of COVID-19. Where HLA class I and class II types were available, the types were taken from metadata supplied by the sample provider, not from assay-based typing. The samples were drawn from the first 160 participants of the ongoing ImmuneRACE study and from 950 to 1,500 subjects provided by 6 global collaborators. The sample metadata nearly always contained a de-identified subject ID, COVID-19 status, age in years and sex. Subjects who had been exposed to COVID-19, were actively infected with it, or had recovered from it provided the deeply sampled blood TCRbeta repertoires that made up the dataset. A freely available public database, intended as a resource for researchers studying the immune response to SARS-CoV-2, is where the repertoires were released. The prospective study material was composed of cDNA or gDNA derived from T cells, B-cell-depleted T cells, or PBMCs. The paper's findings and limits, for the study overall: The amount of clinical and demographic metadata varied by source and participant and was provided uncurated.

The immunoSEQ Assay, a bias-controlled multiplex PCR, was used to amplify TCRbeta CDR3 regions from genomic DNA. The authors' analysis ran thus. Nucleated cell counts per sample were estimated from amplification of reference gene primers within the assay. Sequence reads were collapsed and filtered to measure the absolute abundance of every unique TCRbeta CDR3 rearrangement. For each sample, productive Simpson clonality was calculated as the square root of Simpson's diversity index over productive rearrangements. The clones in this table, taken by TCRdb from immuneACCESS, are in-frame only. Not every clone is retained; where verified, under half of the shortfall comes from an unresolved V gene, and the cause of the rest is unknown. V, J and clone size are taken as reported in that table, and D and trimming were inferred from the DNA itself. This sample gives some 150,000 clones in total; roughly 89% of them show up just once. The ten largest clones add up to approximately 4.5% of the sample.

Enrolling through a virtual design, the prospective study's participants ranged in age from roughly 18 to 90 years and lived across roughly 24 United States geographic areas. To assign participants to cohorts, the prospective study relied on clinical history that participants themselves reported in a screening survey and a study questionnaire. Recovered participants in ImmuneRACE Cohort 3 were defined as having two consecutive negative NP/OP PCR tests, clearance from a healthcare professional, or resolution of symptoms. Each participant in the prospective study had whole blood, serum and a nasopharyngeal or oropharyngeal swab collected by mobile phlebotomists. Additional blood draws and questionnaires over a 2-month period could optionally be provided by prospective study participants. Before DNA extraction, blood samples from the prospective study were shipped at room temperature or frozen. The CDR3 runs 14 residues from the cysteine to the valine. Only CDR3 DNA is held: 42 bases, read in frame from base 1.

For this clone: The antigen it recognizes is unknown. No base-level quality is on record; no much larger clone is a single base apart.

This TCR was sampled from a man aged 50-60 years who had recovered from COVID-19. The V gene is TRBV21-1 and the J gene is TRBJ2-7; TRBD2 is taken as the D call from the table, unchecked against the DNA. TRBV21-1 is termed a pseudogene. The sequencing sample was made of PBMCs or T cells enriched from blood (not recorded which). The CDR3 protein: CASSKLLIMYEQYV. The nucleotide sequence is given as TGTGCCAGCAGCAAACTACTCATTATGTACGAGCAGTACGTC.